This T cell receptor beta chain came from a study of cytomegalovirus exposure and HLA in healthy donors. A word on this clone: Its specificity is not known.

PCR used 60 Vbeta primers and 13 Jbeta primers. Produced via immunoSEQ multiplex PCR; TCRdb's table is partial and in-frame only. The data contain approximately 150,000 clones, approximately 65% of them singletons. The study's findings and limits: Certain sequence variants were highly shared and formed a cluster, and this cluster was likely a sequencing artifact. The study labeled 164 TCR beta chains cytomegalovirus-associated. Most of the TCR beta V segments (in an earlier analysis) were productive either about 87% or about 30% of the time. Donors belonging to an Asian-associated ancestry cluster reportedly showed fewer N-insertions in productive TCRs than the roughly 700-donor mean, according to what a later analysis found.

This clonotype was sampled from a woman aged 60-75 years in good health and CMV-seronegative. The source material was PBMCs.

The CDR3 region has the DNA TGTGCCAGCAGAGGGAGTGGGAGGGAATACGAGCAGTACTTC. Protein product: CASRGSGREYEQYF. The chain recombines TRBV5-6 with TRBJ2-5; the match to TRBD2 covers 7 bases. Gene TRBJ2-7 matches the end of the DNA better, so the J call may be wrong. The CDR3 has 14 residues. Per the germline V gene, CDR1 is SGHDT and CDR2 is YYEEEE.